This is a list of T cell receptor beta chains from one sample in a study of shared clonotypes between healthy human individuals. Using immunoSEQ multiplex PCR, the repertoire was profiled, and TCRdb retains in-frame clones only, with some absent. In the table there are 1,400,000 or so clones, approximately 98.5% of which are singletons. Material: naive CD4+ T cells sorted from blood. These TCRs come from a man aged 30-40 years in good health. Both conserved end residues are trimmed from each CDR3. Fields, in order: clone size, V gene, CDR3 protein. For some rows the clone size is stated as once, few or many, or as a class when expanded; others skip it.

- | TRBV2 | ASTILRLADSPYEQY
- | TRBV2 | ASTVGGLGYT
- | TRBV2 | ASSEDLALEQF
- | TRBV11-2 | ASSRWAGGSYEQY
once | TRBV19 | ASTPTGGADYGYT
- | TRBV4-3 | ASSQEKRRPSIHTDTQY
few | TRBV28 | ASSGQGISNQPQH
- | TRBV10-3 | AISGLAGGETQY
- | TRBV28 | ASSFGGGYT
- | TRBV7-3 | ASSPGQGWDTQY
- | TRBV2 | ASSDSGTLRNEQF
- | TRBV6-4 | ASSAGQGGLNEQF
- | TRBV6-5 | ATTGGDSGNTIY
- | TRBV9 | ASSPVTGSSGNTIY
- | TRBV27 | ASRWGESSYEQY
- | TRBV15 | ATSRDRGPTEKLF
- | TRBV18 | ASSPGQREYTEAF
- | TRBV5-1 | ASSSEGLNTEAF
- | TRBV6-5 | ASNPDREGGYT
- | TRBV7-6 | ASSSGGLAGATGELF
- | TRBV6-1 | ASSVPGGQF
- | TRBV28 | ASSSIGLAGGRGTQY
- | TRBV10-3 | AISVGTSGSSYEQY
- | TRBV7-2 | ASSLKGALEAF
- | TRBV27 | ATRKGMTDTQY
- | TRBV2 | ASREGASGPYNEQF
once | TRBV27 | ASSFRTGGTEAF
- | TRBV2 | ASNTLAGGQETQY
once | TRBV7-8 | ASSLVGFGDTEAF
- | TRBV20-1 | RSISMGEAF
- | TRBV19 | ASSSGLAGNYNEQF
- | TRBV7-9 | ASSFGGNYNEQF
- | TRBV9 | ASSVGGSGRAFSTDTQY
- | TRBV27 | ASSSPGDTQY
- | TRBV7-2 | ASSLEAGRNTEAF
- | TRBV19 | ASRYDGSTDTQY
- | TRBV29-1 | SVVHSSYEQY
- | TRBV18 | ASSPQGRLAGSGNIQY
- | TRBV30 | AWSTGTNYGYT
- | TRBV7-2 | ASSLDGTGESAEAF
- | TRBV6-5 | ASSQTGRRYEQY
- | TRBV6-1 | ASTEGGFLSYEQY
- | TRBV27 | ASSLSVGSGNTIY
once | TRBV7-6 | ASSPDTEAF
- | TRBV12-5 | ASGLRLAGTLGDTQY
- | TRBV28 | ASRGQGQETQY
- | TRBV11-2 | ASSFPGQGVNEQF
- | TRBV5-4 | ASSPTGLNTGELF
- | TRBV19 | ASSIWTGVNTGELF
- | TRBV5-5 | ASSFEGFTNQPQH
- | TRBV7-9 | ASSLGQGRLNTEAF
- | TRBV6-5 | ASSYSSSETQY